The 4 T cell receptor beta chains presented below share a single source sample, sequenced in a study of T cells in localized non-small cell lung cancer. Sequencing was performed with immunoSEQ multiplex PCR; in TCRdb, only in-frame clones are kept and a portion is missing. The table has tens of thousands of clones, roughly 83% seen once. Sample: peripheral blood, taken before any cancer treatment. Receptor source: a female donor over 55 with stage I lung adenocarcinoma.

In its sample, this clone is medium-sized (0.01 to 0.1%). The J gene is TRBJ2-2, the V gene TRBV7-7, with D perhaps matching TRBD2 (6 bases). Germline CDR1 SSHAT, CDR2 FNYEAQ (reference sequence). V lost 5 bases and J 4 bases, leaving 17 bases between the germline ends. The CDR3 covers 16 residues. CDR3 loop: CASSLGRENPTGELFF. DNA of the CDR3: TGTGCCAGCAGCCTAGGCCGGGAGAATCCCACCGGGGAGCTGTTTTTT.

The chain couples TRBV25-1 to TRBJ1-4; 10 bases match TRBD1. This CDR3 is built from 17 residues. Germline V gene data show CDR1 as MGHDK and CDR2 as SYGVNS. The V gene end was trimmed by 8 bases and the J gene end by 8 bases; junction bases not matched to a gene: 17. The CDR3 bases are TGTGCCAGCTCTTCTATTGTGACAGGGGGCGAATCGGAAAAACTGTTTTTT. Amino acid sequence: CASSSIVTGGESEKLFF.

The rearrangement links TRBV6-5 to TRBJ1-1, with D hard to call. Trimming stripped 7 bases from V and 10 bases from J, with 13 bases between. Germline V lookup: CDR1 MNHEY, CDR2 SVGAGI. CDR3 size: 11 residues. CDR3 nucleotides: TGTGCCAGCACTTCGACGGGAGCAGCTTTCTTT. Translating it yields CASTSTGAAFF.

This chain connects TRBV6-1 to TRBJ2-7, with 7 bases aligning to TRBD1. CDR1 and CDR2 from the germline V gene are MNHNS and SASEGT. V lost 6 bases, J lost 2 bases, and 4 bases stayed unmatched. The CDR3 loop spans 13 amino acids. The CDR3 loop is CASSDRVTYEQYF. CDR3 nucleotide sequence: TGTGCCAGCAGCGACAGGGTTACCTACGAGCAGTACTTC.